A selection of T cell receptor beta chains follows, all from one sample in a study of T cells after posttransplantation cyclophosphamide. Profiled with immunoSEQ multiplex PCR; TCRdb holds only in-frame clones, not every one. Found here are some 61,000 clones, 90% to 95% of them singletons; the top ten hold about 3%. Sequencing was carried out using PBMCs. The receptors stem from a woman under 40 in good health and a related stem cell transplant donor. The CDR3 runs from the conserved cysteine through the conserved F or W. Fields, in order: V gene, J gene, D gene, CDR3 protein, CDR3 DNA. A D gene is named only where the DNA matches it firmly.

TRBV6-1,TRBJ1-1,-,CASSDGTQNTEAFF,TGTGCCAGCAGTGATGGGACTCAGAACACTGAAGCTTTCTTT
TRBV4-3,TRBJ2-3,TRBD2,CASSQDPPGLRADTQYF,TGCGCCAGCAGCCAAGATCCACCGGGACTACGTGCAGATACGCAGTATTTT
TRBV28,TRBJ1-6,TRBD1,CACRDRSNSPLHF,TGTGCCTGCCGGGACAGGTCGAATTCACCCCTCCACTTT
TRBV4-1,TRBJ1-2,TRBD1,CASSLSHQGQVNYGYTF,TGCGCCAGCAGCCTAAGTCACCAGGGACAGGTTAACTATGGCTACACCTTC
TRBV6-6,TRBJ1-1,-,CASSYSGGNTEAFF,TGTGCCAGCAGTTACTCCGGGGGGAACACTGAAGCTTTCTTT
TRBV29-1,TRBJ2-1,TRBD1,CSVGGTGFVSEQFF,TGCAGCGTTGGAGGGACAGGGTTTGTAAGTGAGCAGTTCTTC
TRBV29-1,TRBJ1-2,-,CSVDHPEREGYTF,TGCAGCGTTGACCACCCGGAGAGGGAAGGCTACACCTTC
TRBV19,TRBJ2-5,TRBD2,CASSSPSGGRETQYF,TGTGCCAGTAGTTCCCCGAGCGGGGGCAGGGAGACCCAGTACTTC
TRBV6-5,TRBJ1-2,-,CASSRGGMTYGYTF,TGTGCCAGCAGTCGGGGGGGAATGACTTATGGCTACACCTTC
TRBV27,TRBJ1-2,TRBD1,CASRQGYGGYTF,TGTGCCAGCAGACAGGGGTATGGTGGCTACACCTTC
TRBV4-1,TRBJ1-1,-,CASSQEGIRAEAFF,TGCGCCAGCAGCCAAGAAGGGATCCGGGCTGAAGCTTTCTTT